This passage covers 8 T cell receptor beta chains from one sample sequenced in a study of PD-L1 blockade in urothelial cancer. Using immunoSEQ multiplex PCR, the repertoire was profiled, and TCRdb retains in-frame clones only, with some absent. The table has approximately 58,000 clones, over 75% seen once. This specimen was PBMCs, taken around atezolizumab (anti-PD-L1) treatment. The receptors here all came from a man between 65 and 80 years old with urothelial cancer.

The chain combines TRBV5-8 with TRBJ2-7; 8 nucleotides align to TRBD1. Per the germline V gene, CDR1 is SGHTS and CDR2 is YDEGEE. This CDR3 is 13 amino acids long. J was trimmed by 5 bases and V by 6 bases; bases with no gene match: 7. The CDR3 region is CASKGRGQDEQYF. CDR3 sequence (DNA): TGTGCCAGCAAGGGCAGGGGGCAGGACGAGCAGTACTTC.

V and J are TRBV13 and TRBJ2-3; 8 bases align to TRBD2. The CDR3 is 16 amino acids. Germline-derived CDR1 and CDR2 are PRHDT and FYEKMQ (reference sequence). J lost 3 bases, V lost 2 bases, and 7 bases had no gene match. The CDR3 protein is CASSLRVGGGTDTQYF. The CDR3 DNA reads TGTGCCAGCAGCTTACGAGTTGGCGGGGGGACAGATACGCAGTATTTT.

This chain connects TRBV9 to TRBJ1-4; D gene unclear. The V end lost 4 bases, the J end lost 8 bases, and 18 bases lay between the germline ends. The CDR3 sequence is 15 residues long. CDR1 and CDR2 from the germline V gene are SGDLS and YYNGEE. CDR3 sequence (DNA): TGTGCCAGCAGCACGGGCCCACGAGCGGGCGAAAAACTGTTTTTT. It is translated as CASSTGPRAGEKLFF.

Comments on this clone: Other DNA sequences in this sample translate to the same CDR3. CDR3 protein: CASSLDLSTDTQYF. The DNA for the CDR3 is TGTGCCAGCAGCTTAGATTTAAGCACAGATACGCAGTATTTT. V usage is TRBV7-9 and J usage is TRBJ2-3; D is unclear. The V gene's germline CDR1 is SEHNR and CDR2 FQNEAQ (reference sequence). There are 14 residues in the CDR3. Trimming cost V 1 base and J 0 bases, with 5 bases left between them.

This clone came up once. This CDR3 reads CASSAIRDTLQETQYF. CDR3 in DNA: TGTGCCAGCAGTGCCATCCGGGACACCCTCCAGGAGACCCAGTACTTC. The V call is TRBV6-1, the J call TRBJ2-5; a possible D gene is TRBD1 (6 bases). V was pared by 4 bases and J by 5 bases, with 20 bases between. This CDR3 comprises 16 residues. Germline V gene data show CDR1 as MNHNS and CDR2 as SASEGT.

The chain combines TRBV28 with TRBJ2-1; D might be TRBD2 (5 bases). Trimming removed 3 bases at V and 3 bases at J, with 15 bases between. Germline assignment: CDR1 MDHEN and CDR2 SYDVKM. The CDR3 consists of 16 residues. In DNA form, the CDR3 reads TGTGCCAGCAGTTTTACGGGAACGTGGTTCTACAATGAGCAGTTCTTC. Its translation: CASSFTGTWFYNEQFF.

The chain uses TRBV9 and TRBJ2-3; 8 positions agree with TRBD1. V gave up 0 bases and J gave up 4 bases; unmatched junction bases: 4. Germline CDR1 SGDLS, CDR2 YYNGEE. This CDR3 has 15 residues. The CDR3: CASSVGTGISDTQYF. The CDR3 DNA is TGTGCCAGCAGCGTAGGGACAGGGATATCAGATACGCAGTATTTT.

The chain employs TRBV4-1 and TRBJ2-4; D might be TRBD1 (5 bases). The germline V gene has CDR1 MGHRA and CDR2 YSYEKL. The CDR3 runs 18 residues. V dropped 1 base and J dropped 3 bases, with 19 bases sitting between them. CDR3 in DNA: TGCGCCAGCAGCCAAGTCGTCCCCTTGTGGCAGGGCAAAAACATTCAGTACTTC. Protein: CASSQVVPLWQGKNIQYF.